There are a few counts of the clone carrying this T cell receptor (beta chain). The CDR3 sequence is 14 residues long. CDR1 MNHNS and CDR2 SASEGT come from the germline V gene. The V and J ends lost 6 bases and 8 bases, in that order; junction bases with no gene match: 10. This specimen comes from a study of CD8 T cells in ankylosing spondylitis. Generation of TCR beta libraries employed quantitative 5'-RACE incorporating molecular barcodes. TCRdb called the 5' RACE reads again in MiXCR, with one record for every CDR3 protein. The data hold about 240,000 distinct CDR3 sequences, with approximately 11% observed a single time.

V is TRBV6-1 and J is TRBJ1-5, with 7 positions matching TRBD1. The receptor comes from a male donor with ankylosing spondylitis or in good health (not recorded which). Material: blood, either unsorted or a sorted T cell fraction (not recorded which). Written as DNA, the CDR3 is TGTGCCAGCAGGACAGGGCCTAGAAGGGAGCCCCAGCATTTT. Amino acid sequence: CASRTGPRREPQHF.